This T cell receptor (beta chain) was retrieved from a study of vaccination and CD4 T cells after COVID-19. Study as a whole: Each control culture was treated with a CEFX pool, an HIV-1 Nef pool, or no peptide.

At the Johns Hopkins FTIC core, DNA taken from cultured CD4+ T cells was sequenced by way of the Oncomine TCR Beta short-read assay. TCRdb recomputed calls from the PCR reads with MiXCR, one row per CDR3 protein. Among roughly 20,000 distinct CDR3 sequences listed, roughly 50% were seen once. As to treatment: roughly ten-day PBMC culture with coronavirus spike peptide pools or control peptides (ViraFEST assay). Peptide-pool expansion of antigen-specific T cells preceded TCR sequencing in ViraFEST. On this clonotype: Its antigen is not identified.

The CDR3 has 15 residues. V gave up 6 bases and J gave up 1 base; unmatched junction bases: 5. Germline-derived CDR1 and CDR2 are MNHEY and SMNVEV (reference sequence). Sequencing was carried out using CD4+ T cells from blood, cultured in vitro. V usage is TRBV27 and J usage is TRBJ1-5; 8 nucleotides agree with TRBD1. This TCR derives from a human donor who had recovered from COVID-19. This chain's CDR3 is CASRSQGASNQPQHF. Here the CDR3 DNA reads TGTGCCAGCAGAAGCCAGGGGGCAAGCAATCAGCCCCAGCATTTT.